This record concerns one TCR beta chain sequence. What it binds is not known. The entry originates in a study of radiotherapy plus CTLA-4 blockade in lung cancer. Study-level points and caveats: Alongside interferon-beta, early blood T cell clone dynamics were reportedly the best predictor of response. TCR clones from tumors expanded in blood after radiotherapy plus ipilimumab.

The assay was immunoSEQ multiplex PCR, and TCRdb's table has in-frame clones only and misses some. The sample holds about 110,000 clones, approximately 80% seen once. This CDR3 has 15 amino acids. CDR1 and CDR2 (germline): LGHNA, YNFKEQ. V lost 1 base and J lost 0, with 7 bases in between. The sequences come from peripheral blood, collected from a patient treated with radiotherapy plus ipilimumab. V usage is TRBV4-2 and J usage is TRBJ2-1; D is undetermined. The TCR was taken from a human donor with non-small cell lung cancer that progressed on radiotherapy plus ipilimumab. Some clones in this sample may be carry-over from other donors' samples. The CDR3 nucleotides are TGTGCCAGCAGCCAAGTGCTGAGCTCCTACAATGAGCAGTTCTTC. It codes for CASSQVLSSYNEQFF.